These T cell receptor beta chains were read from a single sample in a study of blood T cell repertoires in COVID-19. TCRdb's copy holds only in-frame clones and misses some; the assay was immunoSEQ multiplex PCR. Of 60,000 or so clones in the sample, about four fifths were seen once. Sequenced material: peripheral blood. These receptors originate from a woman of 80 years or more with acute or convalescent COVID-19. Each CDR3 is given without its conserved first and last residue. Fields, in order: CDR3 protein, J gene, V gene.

cdr3_aa: ASSIAGEDTQY
j_call: TRBJ2-3
v_call: TRBV19

cdr3_aa: ASSFGTGSTNEKLF
j_call: TRBJ1-4
v_call: TRBV5-6

cdr3_aa: ASSYAGQGLGYT
j_call: TRBJ1-2
v_call: TRBV6-2/TRBV6-3

cdr3_aa: ASSLGGPQY
j_call: TRBJ2-5
v_call: TRBV12-3/TRBV12-4

cdr3_aa: ASSPFSGRRDSGNTIY
j_call: TRBJ1-3
v_call: TRBV18

cdr3_aa: ASSQSELSRNARDTQY
j_call: TRBJ2-3
v_call: TRBV23-1

cdr3_aa: ASSFPGALGEDTQY
j_call: TRBJ2-3
v_call: TRBV5-6

cdr3_aa: ASSIFGTGSYEQY
j_call: TRBJ2-7
v_call: TRBV19

cdr3_aa: ASRPGTGNNSPLH
j_call: TRBJ1-6
v_call: TRBV6-6

cdr3_aa: ASRQGAYEQY
j_call: TRBJ2-7
v_call: TRBV12-3/TRBV12-4

cdr3_aa: ATDRRQVETQY
j_call: TRBJ2-5
v_call: TRBV25-1

cdr3_aa: ASSAGTGNQPQH
j_call: TRBJ1-5
v_call: TRBV9

cdr3_aa: ASSSSGGPNEQF
j_call: TRBJ2-1
v_call: TRBV27

cdr3_aa: ASSLDSHFSGNTIY
j_call: TRBJ1-3
v_call: TRBV5-1

cdr3_aa: ASSSSLAGGPRETQY
j_call: TRBJ2-5
v_call: TRBV7-9

cdr3_aa: ASSADRVYGYT
j_call: TRBJ1-2
v_call: TRBV7-3

cdr3_aa: ASSSGGPEQF
j_call: TRBJ2-1
v_call: TRBV6-2/TRBV6-3

cdr3_aa: ASSPSGGGQPQH
j_call: TRBJ1-5
v_call: TRBV4-2

cdr3_aa: ASSLGGSGTANYGYT
j_call: TRBJ1-2
v_call: TRBV7-2

cdr3_aa: ATSDWGLAANNEQF
j_call: TRBJ2-1
v_call: TRBV24-1

cdr3_aa: ASSSQVSGYNEQF
j_call: TRBJ2-1
v_call: TRBV27

cdr3_aa: ASDSVGQGTHGYT
j_call: TRBJ1-2
v_call: TRBV9

cdr3_aa: ASRVGGAINQPQH
j_call: TRBJ1-5
v_call: TRBV2

cdr3_aa: ASSPPGTGWDIQY
j_call: TRBJ2-4
v_call: TRBV27

cdr3_aa: ASSFQGRISYNEQF
j_call: TRBJ2-1
v_call: TRBV7-9

cdr3_aa: ASSQASGRTDTQY
j_call: TRBJ2-3
v_call: TRBV3-1/TRBV3-2

cdr3_aa: ASSLTPAGLAGGSSYNEQF
j_call: TRBJ2-1
v_call: TRBV7-3

cdr3_aa: ASSEFVSGGSYEQY
j_call: TRBJ2-7
v_call: TRBV10-1

cdr3_aa: ASSQGADLSPLH
j_call: TRBJ1-6
v_call: TRBV4-1

cdr3_aa: ASMRDGDTGELF
j_call: TRBJ2-2
v_call: TRBV27

cdr3_aa: ASSNGDYTDTQY
j_call: TRBJ2-3
v_call: TRBV5-1

cdr3_aa: ASSLESTQY
j_call: TRBJ2-3
v_call: TRBV5-1

cdr3_aa: ATSGQEVLNTGELF
j_call: TRBJ2-2
v_call: TRBV24-1

cdr3_aa: ASNLEAGQGNEQF
j_call: TRBJ2-1
v_call: TRBV5-1

cdr3_aa: ASSQTGGQGYGYT
j_call: TRBJ1-2
v_call: TRBV4-1

cdr3_aa: ASDRDRFLNAEAF
j_call: TRBJ1-1
v_call: TRBV6-5

cdr3_aa: ASSPGTADYEQY
j_call: TRBJ2-7
v_call: TRBV5-4

cdr3_aa: ASSFPTGVSYEQY
j_call: TRBJ2-7
v_call: TRBV7-8

cdr3_aa: ASEVQGAHEQY
j_call: TRBJ2-7
v_call: TRBV13

cdr3_aa: ASKHLRDTEAF
j_call: TRBJ1-1
v_call: TRBV2

cdr3_aa: ASTSNVLGGGAF
j_call: TRBJ1-1
v_call: TRBV7-2

cdr3_aa: ASSDREGGNTIY
j_call: TRBJ1-3
v_call: TRBV7-2

cdr3_aa: ASIRTGTLNTEAF
j_call: TRBJ1-1
v_call: TRBV6-5

cdr3_aa: ATSRGRAGELF
j_call: TRBJ2-2
v_call: TRBV15

cdr3_aa: ASSQLQGYGYT
j_call: TRBJ1-2
v_call: TRBV3-1/TRBV3-2

cdr3_aa: ASSLGAAHNSPLH
j_call: TRBJ1-6
v_call: TRBV7-9

cdr3_aa: ASSPPPGGGTEAF
j_call: TRBJ1-1
v_call: TRBV28

cdr3_aa: ASSFNVKGDEQF
j_call: TRBJ2-1
v_call: TRBV27

cdr3_aa: ASSPQGENTEAF
j_call: TRBJ1-1
v_call: TRBV18

cdr3_aa: ASSRGGGGQETQY
j_call: TRBJ2-5
v_call: TRBV5-6

cdr3_aa: ASTLTSGKTGETQY
j_call: TRBJ2-5
v_call: TRBV5-5

cdr3_aa: ASSIKLAGPTGELF
j_call: TRBJ2-2
v_call: TRBV19

cdr3_aa: ASSATTGGTGELF
j_call: TRBJ2-2
v_call: TRBV9

cdr3_aa: ASSESLGSGSVNNEQF
j_call: TRBJ2-1
v_call: TRBV10-1

cdr3_aa: ASSGGGLMNTEAF
j_call: TRBJ1-1
v_call: TRBV11-2

cdr3_aa: AWRPSGTSSYEQY
j_call: TRBJ2-7
v_call: TRBV30

cdr3_aa: ASSLGGRGSNEKLF
j_call: TRBJ1-4
v_call: TRBV7-2

cdr3_aa: ASSPLGQGSLANTEAF
j_call: TRBJ1-1
v_call: TRBV7-9

cdr3_aa: ASSLVAGQVPYGYT
j_call: TRBJ1-2
v_call: TRBV7-8

cdr3_aa: ASSLGGVGGYT
j_call: TRBJ1-2
v_call: TRBV12-3/TRBV12-4